The entry below describes one TCR beta chain. The antigen is undetermined. The CDR3 ends on some other residue instead of the conserved phenylalanine or tryptophan, so this is likely a read error. Researchers ran the PCR with 60 Vbeta and 13 Jbeta primers. The method was immunoSEQ multiplex PCR; TCRdb's version includes in-frame clones alone and lacks a portion of them. The sample lists about 130,000 clones, approximately 68% occurring once. The data derive from a study of cytomegalovirus exposure and HLA in healthy donors. Study-wide findings and caveats: By HLA locus, TCR association rates varied in a later analysis, with DRB1 showing the most and HLA-C the fewest. The classifier reportedly diagnosed cytomegalovirus status with high specificity and sensitivity.

This CDR3 has 14 amino acids. Germline CDR1 is WNHNN and CDR2 is SYGVQD (reference sequence). V was clipped by 3 bases and J by 4 bases, with 12 bases between them. Sequenced sample: PBMCs. The V call is TRBV10-1, the J call TRBJ1-1, with D tentatively TRBD1 (5 bases). The TCR comes from a man aged 25 to 40 in good health and CMV-seropositive. CDR3 sequence: CASSDKGLSTEAFL. Written as DNA, the CDR3 is TGCGCCAGCAGTGATAAGGGGCTGAGCACTGAAGCTTTCCTT.